The clone carrying this TCR beta chain was counted at least ten times. Its antigen is unknown. The J segment lost 7 bases and the V segment lost 1 base, leaving 0 bases of the junction unmatched. CDR1 and CDR2 from the germline V gene are SGHNT and YENEEA. This CDR3 spans 15 amino acids. These data belong to a study of beta chain features in type 1 diabetes. General study points: The influence of HLA type on TCRB rearrangement stayed undetermined. Type 1 diabetes patients showed fewer insertions and more deletions at VDJ junctions. The study found that naive, central memory and Treg TCRB repertoires appeared more similar in patients than in healthy donors. Among patients with Type 1 diabetes, TCRB CDR3s were moderately but significantly shorter in every one of the four CD4+ subsets.

Expressed TCRB transcripts were sequenced because the isolated RNA had all been reverse transcribed beforehand. TCRdb keeps only in-frame clones here, not all; method: immunoSEQ multiplex PCR. The top ten hold 2% to 3% of the sample, which has approximately 120,000 clones, roughly 17% seen once. The sample consisted of central memory CD4+ T cells from blood. The source of this sequence is a man aged 18 to 29 with type 1 diabetes. The chain recombines TRBV11-3 with TRBJ2-1, with 14 bases matching TRBD2. For the CDR3, the DNA is TGTGCCAGCAGCTTAGGACTAGCGGGGGGGAATGAGCAGTTCTTC. Amino acids: CASSLGLAGGNEQFF.